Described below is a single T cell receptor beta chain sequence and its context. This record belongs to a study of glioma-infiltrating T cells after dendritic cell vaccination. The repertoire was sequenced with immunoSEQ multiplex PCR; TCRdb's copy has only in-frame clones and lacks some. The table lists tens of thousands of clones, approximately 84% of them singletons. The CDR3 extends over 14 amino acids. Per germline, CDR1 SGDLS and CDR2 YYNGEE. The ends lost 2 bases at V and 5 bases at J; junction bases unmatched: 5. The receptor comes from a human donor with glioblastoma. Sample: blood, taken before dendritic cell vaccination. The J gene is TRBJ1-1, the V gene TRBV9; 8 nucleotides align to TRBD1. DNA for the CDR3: TGTGCCAGCAGCGTTGGACAGGGAGGAACTGAAGCTTTCTTT. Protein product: CASSVGQGGTEAFF.